A single sample is the source of the 6 T cell receptor beta chains below, sequenced in a study of metastatic and nonmetastatic thyroid tumors. TCRdb re-called the PCR reads with MiXCR. The sample yields 30,000 to 40,000 clones, under 25% seen once. Until they underwent thyroid surgery, no patient had received any treatment. Input material: tumor tissue. Source of these receptors: a male donor with papillary thyroid cancer or a benign thyroid nodule (not recorded which). Some clones in this sample may be carry-over from other donors' samples.

This clone was counted between two and nine times. This chain joins TRBV2 and TRBJ2-1; D gene unclear. Germline values: CDR1 SNHLY, CDR2 FYNNEI. V was pared by 5 bases and J by 5 bases, with 10 bases between. This CDR3 spans 13 amino acids. The CDR3 DNA reads as TGTGCCAGCAGTCTGAGAACCAACAATGAGCAGTTCTTC. Amino acid sequence: CASSLRTNNEQFF.

The table lists this clone with many counts. The chain is built from TRBV20-1 and TRBJ1-5; D is possibly TRBD1 (5 bases). The CDR3 sequence is 12 residues long. Germline V gives CDR1 DFQATT, CDR2 SNEGSKA (reference sequence). The ends were cut back, 6 bases at V and 6 bases at J, with 12 bases in the middle. The CDR3 spells CSASGRTQPQHF. For the CDR3, the DNA is TGCAGTGCCTCGGGACGCACTCAGCCCCAGCATTTT.

This clone was seen repeatedly, ten times or more. The rearrangement links TRBV3-1 to TRBJ2-1; 9 bases are a match to TRBD1. The germline V gene has CDR1 LGHDT and CDR2 YNNKEL (reference sequence). J lost 4 bases, V lost 6 bases, and 7 bases had no gene match. The CDR3 extends over 15 amino acids. CDR3 protein: CASRPGTGRYNEQFF. As DNA, the CDR3 is TGTGCCAGCAGACCCGGGACAGGGAGATACAATGAGCAGTTCTTC.

This clone was found many times. This chain uses TRBV10-3 with TRBJ1-5; 10 positions match TRBD1. V shed 3 bases, J shed 6 bases, and the junction held 8 bases outside the gene matches. Germline loops: CDR1 ENHRY, CDR2 SYGVKD. This CDR3 has 16 residues. CDR3 coding DNA: TGTGCCATCAGTGACGACGGGACAGGGGTATTTCAGCCCCAGCATTTT. Protein product: CAISDDGTGVFQPQHF.

Of note for this clone: At one end, the junction sequence differs from germline, possibly due to a read error. This chain uses TRBV12-3 or TRBV12-4 with TRBJ2-6; tentatively, D is TRBD1 or TRBD2 (5 bases each). CDR3 length: 15 amino acids. CDR3 amino acids: CASSLPGPGTNFLTF. CDR3 nucleotide sequence: TGTGCCAGCAGTTTGCCAGGACCTGGGACCAACTTCCTGACTTTC.

This clone is categorized as medium-sized (0.01 to 0.1%). This rearrangement joins TRBV6-5 to TRBJ2-7, with no clear D. Trimming stripped 0 bases from V and 2 bases from J, with 14 bases between. CDR1 and CDR2 (germline): MNHEY, SVGAGI. This CDR3 is 16 amino acids long. In DNA, the CDR3 is TGTGCCAGCAGTTACTCGCTACCTAGTCGACCCTACGAGCAGTACTTC. It yields the protein CASSYSLPSRPYEQYF.